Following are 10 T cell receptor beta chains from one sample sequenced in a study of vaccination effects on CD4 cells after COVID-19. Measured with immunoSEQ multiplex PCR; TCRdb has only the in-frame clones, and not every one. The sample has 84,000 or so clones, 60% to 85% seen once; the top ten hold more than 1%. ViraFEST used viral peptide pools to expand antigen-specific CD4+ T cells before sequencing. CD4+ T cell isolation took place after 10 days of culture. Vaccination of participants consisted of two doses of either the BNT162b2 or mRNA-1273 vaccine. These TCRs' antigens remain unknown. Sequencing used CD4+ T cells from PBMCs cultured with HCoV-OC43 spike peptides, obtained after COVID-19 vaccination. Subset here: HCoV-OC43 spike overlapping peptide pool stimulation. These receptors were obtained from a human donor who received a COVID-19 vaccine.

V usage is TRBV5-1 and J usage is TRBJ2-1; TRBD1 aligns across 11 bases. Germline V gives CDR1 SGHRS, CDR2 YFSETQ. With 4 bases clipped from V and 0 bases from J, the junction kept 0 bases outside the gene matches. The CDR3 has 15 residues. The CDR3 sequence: CASSGQGASYNEQFF. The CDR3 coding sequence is TGCGCCAGCAGCGGACAGGGGGCCTCCTACAATGAGCAGTTCTTC.

CDR3 DNA: TGTGCCAGCAGCTCCTGGACAGGGGGCCGGCTCGGGGAGCTGTTTTTT. This sequence encodes CASSSWTGGRLGELFF. This sequence joins TRBV6-2 or TRBV6-3 and TRBJ2-2, with 11 bases that match TRBD1. V dropped 6 bases and J dropped 7; count of bases not matched to a gene: 10. CDR1 is MNHEY and CDR2 is SVGEGT in the germline V gene. The CDR3 totals 16 residues.

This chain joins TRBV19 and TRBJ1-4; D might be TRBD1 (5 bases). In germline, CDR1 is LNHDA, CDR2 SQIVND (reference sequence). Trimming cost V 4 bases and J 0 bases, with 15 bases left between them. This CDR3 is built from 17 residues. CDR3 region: CASSTRTPIATNEKLFF. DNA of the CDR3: TGTGCCAGTAGTACCCGGACACCTATCGCAACTAATGAAAAACTGTTTTTT.

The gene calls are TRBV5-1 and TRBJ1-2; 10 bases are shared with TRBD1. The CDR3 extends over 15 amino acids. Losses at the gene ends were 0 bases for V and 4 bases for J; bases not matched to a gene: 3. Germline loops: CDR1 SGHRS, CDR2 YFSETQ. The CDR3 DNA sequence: TGCGCCAGCAGCTTGGGACAGGGGGCACCCTATGGCTACACCTTC. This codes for CASSLGQGAPYGYTF. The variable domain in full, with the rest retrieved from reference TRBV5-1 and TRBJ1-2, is KAGVTQTPRYLIKTRGQQVTLSCSPISGHRSVSWYQQTPGQGLQFLFEYFSETQRNKGNFPGRFSGRQFSNSRSEMNVSTLELGDSALYLCASSLGQGAPYGYTFGSGTRLTVV.

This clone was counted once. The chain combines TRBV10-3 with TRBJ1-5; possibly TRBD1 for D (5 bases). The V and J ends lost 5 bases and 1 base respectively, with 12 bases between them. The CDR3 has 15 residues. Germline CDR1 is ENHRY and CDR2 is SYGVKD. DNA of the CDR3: TGTGCCATCAGTCCCGGGACGGCCAGCAATCAGCCCCAGCATTTT. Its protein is CAISPGTASNQPQHF.

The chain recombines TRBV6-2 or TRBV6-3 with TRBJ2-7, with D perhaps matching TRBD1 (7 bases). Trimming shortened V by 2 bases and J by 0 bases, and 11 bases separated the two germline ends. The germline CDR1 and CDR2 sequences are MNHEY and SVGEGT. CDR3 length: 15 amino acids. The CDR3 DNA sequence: TGTGCCAGCAGTTACGGAGGGGGCGCCTCCTACGAGCAGTACGTC. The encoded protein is CASSYGGGASYEQYV.

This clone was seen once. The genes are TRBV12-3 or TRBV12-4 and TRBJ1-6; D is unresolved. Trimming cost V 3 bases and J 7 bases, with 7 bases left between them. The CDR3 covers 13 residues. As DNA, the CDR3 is TGTGCCAGCAGTTTGGACCCGAATTCACCCCTCCACTTT. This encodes CASSLDPNSPLHF.

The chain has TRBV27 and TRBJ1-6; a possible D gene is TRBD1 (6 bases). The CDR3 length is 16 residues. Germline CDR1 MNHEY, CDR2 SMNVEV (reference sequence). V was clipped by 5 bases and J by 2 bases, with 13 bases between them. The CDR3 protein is CASSGDRQAYNSPLHF. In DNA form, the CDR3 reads TGTGCCAGCAGTGGGGACCGACAGGCCTATAATTCACCCCTCCACTTT.

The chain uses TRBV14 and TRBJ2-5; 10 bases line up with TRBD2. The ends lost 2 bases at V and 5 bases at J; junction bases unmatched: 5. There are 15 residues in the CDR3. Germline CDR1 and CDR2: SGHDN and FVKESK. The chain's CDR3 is CASSQSSGGWETQYF. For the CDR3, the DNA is TGTGCCAGCAGCCAATCTAGCGGGGGCTGGGAGACCCAGTACTTC.

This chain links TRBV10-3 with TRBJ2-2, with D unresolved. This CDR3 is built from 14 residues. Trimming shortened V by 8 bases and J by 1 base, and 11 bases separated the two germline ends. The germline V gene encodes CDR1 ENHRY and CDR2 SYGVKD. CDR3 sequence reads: CAIGKTGNTGELFF. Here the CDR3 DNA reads TGTGCCATCGGGAAGACTGGGAACACCGGGGAGCTGTTTTTT.